Shown below are 22 T cell receptor beta chains from a single sample sequenced in a study of T-cell reconstitution after alpha-beta-depleted transplantation in children. The TCRbeta library incorporated unique molecular identifiers. TCRdb recomputed calls from the PCR reads with MiXCR, one row per CDR3 protein. This table has 280,000 or so distinct CDR3 sequences, 11% appearing once. This sample comprised peripheral blood, obtained 180 days after TCRalphabeta/CD19-depleted stem cell transplant. The source is a male patient aged 2 to 9 who had a stem cell transplant for chronic granulomatous disease, so the T cells may come from the graft donor.

This clonotype was recorded at least ten times. The chain links TRBV12-3 or TRBV12-4 to TRBJ2-1; D not certain. V lost 3 bases and J 9 bases, leaving 3 bases between the germline ends. The CDR3 runs to 10 residues. CDR3 protein: CASSFSEQFF. CDR3 sequence (DNA): TGTGCCAGCAGTTTTAGTGAGCAGTTCTTC.

This clonotype was detected ten times or more. The chain uses TRBV9 and TRBJ2-1; the match to TRBD2 covers 8 bases. The CDR3 totals 15 residues. Trimming at V came to 2 bases and at J to 3 bases, leaving 4 bases not matched to a gene. Germline values: CDR1 SGDLS, CDR2 YYNGEE. The CDR3 reads CASSVLAGGYNEQFF. The CDR3 bases are TGTGCCAGCAGCGTGTTGGCGGGGGGCTACAATGAGCAGTTCTTC. The full variable domain, completed using reference TRBV9 and TRBJ2-1, is DSGVTQTPKHLITATGQRVTLRCSPRSGDLSVYWYQQSLDQGLQFLIQYYNGEERAKGNILERFSAQQFPDLHSELNLSSLELGDSALYFCASSVLAGGYNEQFFGPGTRLTVL.

This clonotype was observed many times. The J gene is TRBJ2-1, the V gene TRBV4-2; 8 bases match TRBD1. The ends lost 2 bases at V and 0 bases at J; junction bases unmatched: 3. CDR1 and CDR2 from the germline V gene are LGHNA and YNFKEQ. This CDR3 spans 16 amino acids. CDR3 in amino acids: CASSQWDRSSYNEQFF. CDR3 DNA sequence: TGTGCCAGCAGCCAATGGGACAGGAGCTCCTACAATGAGCAGTTCTTC.

This clonotype showed up just a few times. The chain uses TRBV18 and TRBJ1-2; TRBD1 aligns across 8 bases. V lost 2 bases and J lost 4; bases outside the gene matches: 3. Germline CDR1 reads KGHSH; CDR2 reads LQKENI. The CDR3 extends over 14 amino acids. In DNA form, the CDR3 reads TGTGCCAGCTCACCATCAGGGGGCGGCTATGGCTACACCTTC. Protein sequence: CASSPSGGGYGYTF.

The gene calls are TRBV3-1 and TRBJ2-5; 10 bases align to TRBD2. The CDR3 runs to 15 residues. Looked up from germline, CDR1 is LGHDT and CDR2 is YNNKEL (reference sequence). The J segment lost 4 bases and the V segment lost 7 bases, leaving 9 bases of the junction unmatched. The CDR3 loop reads CASMSLLAGVETQYF. The CDR3, as DNA: TGTGCCAGCATGTCCCTTCTAGCGGGAGTAGAGACCCAGTACTTC.

In its sample, this clonotype was seen many times. The chain carries TRBV18 and TRBJ2-7, with TRBD1 matching 11 bases. The V segment lost 3 bases and the J segment 4 bases; nucleotides outside the gene matches: 2. CDR3 length: 14 amino acids. The germline gives CDR1 KGHSH, CDR2 LQKENI. The CDR3 DNA reads as TGTGCCAGCTCACCGGGACAGGGGGTATACGAGCAGTACTTC. Amino acid sequence: CASSPGQGVYEQYF.

This clonotype was counted many times. The junction differs from germline at one of its ends, possibly a read error. The gene calls are TRBV18 and TRBJ2-5; possibly TRBD1 or TRBD2 for D (5 bases each). The CDR3 spans 13 residues. Germline lookup yields CDR1 KGHSH and CDR2 LQKENI. CDR3 DNA sequence: TGTGCCAGCGCACCGGGGACGGATCTGGCCCAGTACTTC. It is translated as CASAPGTDLAQYF.

This clonotype has a handful of counts. V is TRBV4-1 and J is TRBJ2-1; tentatively, D is TRBD1 (5 bases). The germline V gene encodes CDR1 MGHRA and CDR2 YSYEKL. Trimming pared 0 bases from V and 3 bases from J, leaving 27 bases between. CDR3 size: 21 residues. The CDR3 nucleotides read TGCGCCAGCAGCCAAGATAAAATCCTTTCCAGGGCACAAACGGTCTACAATGAGCAGTTCTTC. This encodes CASSQDKILSRAQTVYNEQFF.

Many counts were recorded for this clonotype. The chain carries TRBV28 and TRBJ1-2; no clear D gene. The germline V gene has CDR1 MDHEN and CDR2 SYDVKM. CDR3 length equals 11 residues. V gave up 6 bases and J gave up 1 base, with 3 bases separating them. CDR3: CASSINYGYTF. CDR3 in DNA: TGTGCCAGCAGCATTAACTATGGCTACACCTTC.

This clonotype showed up many times. The J gene is TRBJ2-3, the V gene TRBV4-1; TRBD2 aligns across 8 bases. There are 17 residues in the CDR3. V was clipped by 1 base and J by 3 bases; unmatched bases: 9. From germline, CDR1 is MGHRA and CDR2 YSYEKL. The CDR3 here is CASSQVGLAVGTDTQYF. The CDR3 DNA reads TGCGCCAGCAGCCAAGTAGGACTAGCAGTGGGGACAGATACGCAGTATTTT.

Many counts were recorded for this clonotype. V usage is TRBV9 and J usage is TRBJ2-1; tentative D call: TRBD2 (6 bases). The CDR3 covers 13 residues. V shed 4 bases and J shed 7 bases, with 12 bases lying between them. Looked up from germline, CDR1 is SGDLS and CDR2 is YYNGEE. The CDR3 here is CASSPRLVNEQFF. CDR3 coding DNA: TGTGCCAGCAGCCCAAGACTAGTTAATGAGCAGTTCTTC. Full variable domain (outside the CDR3, taken from reference TRBV9 and TRBJ2-1): DSGVTQTPKHLITATGQRVTLRCSPRSGDLSVYWYQQSLDQGLQFLIQYYNGEERAKGNILERFSAQQFPDLHSELNLSSLELGDSALYFCASSPRLVNEQFFGPGTRLTVL.

Notes on this clonotype: Mismatch with germline at one junction end may stem from a read error. The CDR3 sequence: CTSRPGTVTGELFF. In nucleotides, the CDR3 is TGTACCAGCAGGCCGGGGACAGTCACCGGGGAGCTGTTTTTT. V usage is TRBV2 and J usage is TRBJ2-2; 7 bases line up with TRBD1. CDR3 size: 14 residues. Germline V gene lookup returns CDR1 SNHLY and CDR2 FYNNEI.

This clonotype was detected ten times or more. This chain connects TRBV5-1 to TRBJ2-1; 9 nucleotides match TRBD1. The length of the CDR3 is 14 residues. With 4 bases clipped from V and 6 bases from J, the junction kept 5 bases outside the gene matches. Per the germline V gene, CDR1 is SGHRS and CDR2 is YFSETQ. The CDR3 is CASSQGQGFNEQFF. CDR3 in DNA: TGCGCCAGCAGCCAGGGACAGGGCTTCAATGAGCAGTTCTTC. The complete variable domain, with remaining parts taken from reference TRBV5-1 and TRBJ2-1, reads KAGVTQTPRYLIKTRGQQVTLSCSPISGHRSVSWYQQTPGQGLQFLFEYFSETQRNKGNFPGRFSGRQFSNSRSEMNVSTLELGDSALYLCASSQGQGFNEQFFGPGTRLTVL.

Many counts were recorded for this clonotype. The gene calls are TRBV15 and TRBJ2-1; TRBD2 might be the D (6 bases). CDR3 length: 19 amino acids. V was shortened by 1 base and J by 4 bases, with 23 bases between the two germline ends. Germline V gene lookup returns CDR1 LNHNV and CDR2 YYDKDF (reference sequence). The DNA for the CDR3 is TGTGCCACCAGCAGAGGACCGGTCCCGGGGCTAGCGCCTTACAATGAGCAGTTCTTC. Its translation is CATSRGPVPGLAPYNEQFF.

This clonotype has ten or more counts. The chain employs TRBV1 and TRBJ2-6; the table gives TRBD1 as D, unverified against the DNA. TRBV1 is shown as a pseudogene. This CDR3 is 19 amino acids long. The CDR3 spells CTSSQDPRTPSSGANVLTF. The CDR3 region has the DNA TGCACCAGCAGCCAAGATCCTCGGACACCGAGCTCTGGGGCCAACGTCCTGACTTTC.

This clonotype was counted ten times or more. This sequence joins TRBV29-1 and TRBJ1-4; D is uncertain. The CDR3 contains 13 residues. The V and J ends lost 4 bases and 0 bases respectively, with 6 bases between them. Germline assignment: CDR1 SQVTM and CDR2 ANQGSEA. For the CDR3, the DNA is TGCAGCGTTGCAGATGCAACTAATGAAAAACTGTTTTTT. Translation gives CSVADATNEKLFF.

At least ten counts were recorded for this clonotype. The chain carries TRBV9 and TRBJ1-6; a possible D gene is TRBD1 (5 bases). CDR1 is SGDLS and CDR2 is YYNGEE in the germline V gene. V shed 4 bases and J shed 10 bases, with 18 bases lying between them. This CDR3 region has 15 residues. CDR3 region: CASSSSGRPESPLHF. CDR3 DNA: TGTGCCAGCAGCTCATCAGGGAGGCCAGAGTCACCCCTCCACTTT.

Turning to this clonotype: A read error is possible here, since a much larger clone lies one base away. The chain couples TRBV20-1 to TRBJ2-4; TRBD1 is a possible D gene (6 bases). The CDR3 extends over 16 amino acids. The V and J ends lost 4 bases and 0 bases respectively, with 16 bases between them. Germline V gene sequence: CDR1 DFQATT, CDR2 SNEGSKA (reference sequence). CDR3 amino acids: CSANHQGILAKNIQYF. CDR3 in DNA: TGCAGTGCTAATCACCAGGGGATTCTAGCCAAAAACATTCAGTACTTC.

The chain is built from TRBV12-3 or TRBV12-4 and TRBJ2-1; D perhaps matches TRBD1 (5 bases). CDR3 length: 14 amino acids. Trimming removed 7 bases at V and 5 bases at J, with 15 bases between. DNA for the CDR3: TGTGCCAGCAACCTCTGGGGCAGACACAATGAGCAGTTCTTC. Protein: CASNLWGRHNEQFF.

In its sample, this clonotype was seen many times. V is TRBV7-9 and J is TRBJ2-4; D not resolved. The V gene lost 1 base and the J gene lost 0 bases, with 7 bases spanning the gap. The CDR3 covers 15 residues. Germline values: CDR1 SEHNR, CDR2 FQNEAQ (reference sequence). Written as DNA, the CDR3 is TGTGCCAGCAGCTTAGTTGAACTAGCCAAAAACATTCAGTACTTC. Its translation: CASSLVELAKNIQYF.

This clonotype came up many times. V gene TRBV20-1 combines with J gene TRBJ2-1, with 7 bases matching TRBD2. In germline, CDR1 is DFQATT, CDR2 SNEGSKA (reference sequence). This CDR3 region has 16 residues. The V and J ends lost 3 bases and 1 base, in that order; junction bases with no gene match: 9. CDR3 sequence: CSASRSSGYSYNEQFF. The CDR3 DNA is TGCAGTGCTAGTCGGTCTAGCGGATATTCCTACAATGAGCAGTTCTTC.

The chain carries TRBV28 and TRBJ2-5, with D possibly being TRBD2 (6 bases). V dropped 10 bases and J dropped 3 bases, with 18 bases sitting between them. Per germline, CDR1 MDHEN and CDR2 SYDVKM. This CDR3 is 14 amino acids long. The CDR3 loop reads CATRRGGGKETQYF. The CDR3 bases are TGTGCCACCAGGCGGGGCGGTGGGAAAGAGACCCAGTACTTC.